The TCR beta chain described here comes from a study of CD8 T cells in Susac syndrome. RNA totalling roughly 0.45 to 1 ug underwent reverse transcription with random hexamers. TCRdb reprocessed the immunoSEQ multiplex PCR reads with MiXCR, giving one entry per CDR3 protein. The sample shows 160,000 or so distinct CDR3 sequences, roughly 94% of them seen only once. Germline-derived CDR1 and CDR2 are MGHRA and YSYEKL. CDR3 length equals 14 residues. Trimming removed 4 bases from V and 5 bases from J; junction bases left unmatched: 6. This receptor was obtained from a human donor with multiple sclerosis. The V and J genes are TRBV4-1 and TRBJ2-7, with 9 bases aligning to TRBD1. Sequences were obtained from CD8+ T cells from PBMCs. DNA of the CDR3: TGCGCCAGCAGCCCACAGGGGGCGCGCAACGAGCAGTACTTC. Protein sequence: CASSPQGARNEQYF.